One sample yielded the 21 T cell receptor beta chains listed below, sequenced in a study of T-cell reconstitution after alpha-beta-depleted transplantation in children (dated by TCRdb to about 2016). The treatment or condition label corresponds to: allogeneic hematopoietic cell transplantation with graft depleted of TCRalphabeta T cells and CD19 B cells. Library method: PCR. Reads for this sample came from an Illumina HiSeq 2500. Molecular barcoding was employed in the preparation of TCR libraries, with unique molecular identifiers being used to normalize TCRbeta repertoire quantification. Through fastp at Q25 and MiXCR, TCRdb rebuilt clones from the public reads, retaining in-frame beta chains. Rows matching on CDR3 protein sequence are summarized as one entry with the most common DNA and genes. The sample table shows over 120,000 distinct CDR3 sequences, and around 8.5% are seen once. Of the sample, about a sixth is held by the ten largest clones.

Sequencing was performed on PBMCs, mostly from graft donor cells, taken 180 days after TCRalphabeta/CD19-depleted stem cell transplant. The receptor source for this set is a female patient aged 2-9 years who had a stem cell transplant for congenital amegakaryocytic thrombocytopenia, so the T cells may come from the graft donor.

A few counts support this clonotype. This rearrangement joins TRBV10-1 to TRBJ2-1; TRBD2 agrees at 11 bases. This CDR3 region has 15 residues. J was trimmed by 6 bases and V by 9 bases; bases with no gene match: 10. Germline lookup yields CDR1 WNHNN and CDR2 SYGVQD (reference sequence). The CDR3 here is CASSSTSGRGNEQFF. The CDR3 DNA reads as TGCGCCAGTTCTTCCACTAGCGGGAGAGGCAATGAGCAGTTCTTC.

Many counts were recorded for this clonotype. CDR3 protein: CASSLTGTGNSPLHF. Written as DNA, the CDR3 is TGCGCCAGCAGCTTGACCGGGACAGGGAATTCACCCCTCCACTTT. V usage is TRBV5-1 and J usage is TRBJ1-6, with 9 bases matching TRBD1. Germline CDR1 SGHRS, CDR2 YFSETQ. J lost 7 bases, V lost 1 base, and 3 bases had no gene match. CDR3 length: 15 amino acids. Variable domain in full (rest from reference TRBV5-1 and TRBJ1-6): KAGVTQTPRYLIKTRGQQVTLSCSPISGHRSVSWYQQTPGQGLQFLFEYFSETQRNKGNFPGRFSGRQFSNSRSEMNVSTLELGDSALYLCASSLTGTGNSPLHFGNGTRLTVT.

A few counts support this clonotype. The rearrangement uses TRBV20-1 and TRBJ1-5; weak D call: TRBD1 (6 bases). The length of the CDR3 is 13 residues. The germline V gene encodes CDR1 DFQATT and CDR2 SNEGSKA (reference sequence). The V gene lost 3 bases and the J gene lost 6 bases, with 12 bases spanning the gap. The CDR3 coding sequence is TGCAGTGCTAGGGGACACTTGGGTCAGCCCCAGCATTTT. Translation: CSARGHLGQPQHF.

The sample holds many counts of this clonotype. J is TRBJ2-7 and V is TRBV5-1, with 8 nucleotides matching TRBD2. This CDR3 spans 14 amino acids. Germline-derived CDR1 and CDR2 are SGHRS and YFSETQ. V lost 2 bases and J lost 5; bases outside the gene matches: 6. CDR3 amino acids: CASSFSGNANEQYF. The CDR3, as DNA: TGCGCCAGCAGCTTTAGCGGGAACGCCAACGAGCAGTACTTC.

This clonotype was observed at least ten times. This rearrangement joins TRBV7-6 to TRBJ1-3; 10 positions match TRBD1. Trimming removed 2 bases from V and 0 bases from J; junction bases left unmatched: 1. The CDR3 is 16 residues long. Germline V gene lookup returns CDR1 SGHVS and CDR2 FNYEAQ. The CDR3 DNA reads TGTGCCAGCAGCTTACGGACAGGGGGCTCTGGAAACACCATATATTTT. This encodes CASSLRTGGSGNTIYF.

At least ten counts were recorded for this clonotype. The chain couples TRBV20-1 to TRBJ2-1, with 10 bases matching TRBD2. CDR1 is DFQATT, CDR2 SNEGSKA, per germline (reference sequence). V lost 6 bases and J lost 12; bases outside the gene matches: 14. The CDR3 spans 14 residues. The CDR3 DNA reads as TGCAGTGCAAAGAGTTCCAGCGGGAGGGCCGGGCAGTTCTTC. Protein: CSAKSSSGRAGQFF.

Many counts were recorded for this clonotype. The chain carries TRBV4-2 and TRBJ2-2; 16 bases are a match to TRBD2. J gave up 0 bases and V 4 bases, and 11 bases lay outside the gene matches. Germline V gene lookup returns CDR1 LGHNA and CDR2 YNFKEQ. This CDR3 has 21 residues. The CDR3 DNA sequence: TGTGCCAGCAGCCTCTGGGGACTAGCGGGAGGGCCTATTCCGAACACCGGGGAGCTGTTTTTT. It is translated as CASSLWGLAGGPIPNTGELFF.

This clonotype was counted between two and nine times. This chain uses TRBV5-1 with TRBJ1-1; D not certain. V shed 0 bases and J shed 5 bases, with 17 bases lying between them. The CDR3 runs 16 residues. Germline V gene sequence: CDR1 SGHRS, CDR2 YFSETQ. In nucleotides, the CDR3 is TGCGCCAGCAGCTTGGACTCTGTCCTCCCGGGGACTGAAGCTTTCTTT. Translated: CASSLDSVLPGTEAFF. Supplemented by reference TRBV5-1 and TRBJ1-1, the full variable domain reads KAGVTQTPRYLIKTRGQQVTLSCSPISGHRSVSWYQQTPGQGLQFLFEYFSETQRNKGNFPGRFSGRQFSNSRSEMNVSTLELGDSALYLCASSLDSVLPGTEAFFGQGTRLTVV.

This clonotype was seen many times. This chain links TRBV5-1 with TRBJ2-7, with TRBD1 matching 7 bases. This CDR3 has 14 amino acids. Germline CDR1 reads SGHRS; CDR2 reads YFSETQ. Trimming at V came to 4 bases and at J to 3 bases, leaving 7 bases not matched to a gene. As DNA, the CDR3 is TGCGCCAGCAGCCGGGACAGAGGGGACTACGAGCAGTACTTC. Residues: CASSRDRGDYEQYF.

The sample holds many counts of this clonotype. This sequence joins TRBV20-1 and TRBJ2-1; 11 nucleotides align to TRBD2. Germline lookup yields CDR1 DFQATT and CDR2 SNEGSKA (reference sequence). Losses at the gene ends were 4 bases for V and 4 bases for J; bases not matched to a gene: 6. CDR3 length equals 15 residues. The CDR3 here is CSAIPGLAGYNEQFF. The CDR3 coding sequence is TGCAGTGCTATCCCAGGACTAGCGGGTTACAATGAGCAGTTCTTC.

This clonotype is categorized as medium-sized. J is TRBJ2-7 and V is TRBV28; D gene unclear. CDR3 length: 11 residues. CDR1 is MDHEN and CDR2 is SYDVKM in the germline V gene. The V and J ends lost 3 bases and 6 bases respectively, with 6 bases between them. The CDR3 DNA is TGTGCCAGCAGTTTTGGTGGCGAGCAGTACTTC. Translated, it gives CASSFGGEQYF.

The rearrangement uses TRBV7-9 and TRBJ2-1, with 7 bases fitting TRBD2. CDR3 length equals 17 residues. Trimming at V came to 3 bases and at J to 6 bases, leaving 14 bases not matched to a gene. The germline V gene has CDR1 SEHNR and CDR2 FQNEAQ (reference sequence). The CDR3 DNA follows: TGTGCCAGCAGCTTCCCGGCGGGAGTTTCGGGATCCAATGAGCAGTTCTTC. Translation gives CASSFPAGVSGSNEQFF.

This clonotype was seen at least ten times. This chain connects TRBV5-1 to TRBJ2-1; D gene unclear. There are 11 residues in the CDR3. Germline V gives CDR1 SGHRS, CDR2 YFSETQ. The V end lost 6 bases, the J end lost 4 bases, and 5 bases lay between the germline ends. CDR3 DNA: TGCGCCAGCACCGAGTACAATGAGCAGTTCTTC. As protein: CASTEYNEQFF.

This clonotype showed up many times. The genes are TRBV5-1 and TRBJ2-7; perhaps D is TRBD1 or TRBD2 (6 bases each). CDR1 is SGHRS and CDR2 is YFSETQ in the germline V gene. Trimming took 2 bases from V and 6 from J, leaving 12 bases between them. The CDR3 sequence is 13 residues long. CDR3 protein: CASSFLGGGEQYF. The CDR3 bases are TGCGCCAGCAGCTTCCTAGGGGGAGGCGAGCAGTACTTC.

This clonotype was detected only a few times. The chain recombines TRBV7-6 with TRBJ2-5; TRBD2 matches at 9 bases. The CDR3 contains 13 residues. Germline V gives CDR1 SGHVS, CDR2 FNYEAQ. J was trimmed by 4 bases and V by 5 bases; bases with no gene match: 2. In nucleotides, the CDR3 is TGTGCCAGCAGCCTTAGCGGGAGAGAGACCCAGTACTTC. Residues: CASSLSGRETQYF.

This clonotype appeared many times. V gene TRBV4-3 combines with J gene TRBJ2-1; TRBD2 matches at 7 bases. V lost 3 bases to trimming and J lost 12 bases; unmatched junction nucleotides: 8. This CDR3 spans 13 amino acids. Per germline, CDR1 LGHNA and CDR2 YSLEER. As DNA, the CDR3 is TGCGCCAGCAGCCATACAAGCTTAGCGGGGCAGTTCTTC. Its protein is CASSHTSLAGQFF.

The table lists this clonotype with many counts. The CDR3 sequence: CASSSPSTGDTDTQYF. The CDR3 nucleotides are TGTGCCAGCAGCTCACCCTCGACAGGGGACACAGATACGCAGTATTTT. The V and J genes are TRBV28 and TRBJ2-3; 8 bases map to TRBD1. The CDR3 has 16 residues. Unmatched junction bases numbered 10, after V lost 6 bases and J lost 2 bases. Germline assignment: CDR1 MDHEN and CDR2 SYDVKM. The entire variable domain, with the rest obtained from reference TRBV28 and TRBJ2-3, is as follows: DVKVTQSSRYLVKRTGEKVFLECVQDMDHENMFWYRQDPGLGLRLIYFSYDVKMKEKGDIPEGYSVSREKKERFSLILESASTNQTSMYLCASSSPSTGDTDTQYFGPGTRLTVL.

This clonotype was picked up many times. The chain employs TRBV5-1 and TRBJ2-2; 8 nucleotides match TRBD2. Germline V lookup: CDR1 SGHRS, CDR2 YFSETQ. The CDR3 is made up of 16 amino acids. The V and J ends lost 4 bases and 4 bases, in that order; junction bases with no gene match: 9. The chain's CDR3 is CASSLLGSGVTGELFF. The CDR3 DNA reads TGCGCCAGCAGCCTGCTCGGTAGCGGGGTCACCGGGGAGCTGTTTTTT.

In this sample, this clonotype turned up many times. The rearrangement links TRBV5-1 to TRBJ2-7, with a weak D call TRBD2 (6 bases). Looked up from germline, CDR1 is SGHRS and CDR2 is YFSETQ. V gave up 2 bases and J gave up 4 bases, with 13 bases separating them. The CDR3 consists of 14 residues. The CDR3 sequence is CASSLAGERYEQYF. The CDR3 DNA sequence: TGCGCCAGCAGCTTAGCGGGCGAACGTTACGAGCAGTACTTC.

In its sample, this clonotype was seen a few times. The chain is built from TRBV28 and TRBJ1-4; D might be TRBD1 (6 bases). The CDR3 extends over 18 amino acids. The germline CDR1 and CDR2 sequences are MDHEN and SYDVKM. V lost 5 bases to trimming and J lost 0 bases, with 19 bases between them. CDR3 DNA: TGTGCCAGCAGTCCTCCCGGGCAGGGGACCGCAACTAATGAAAAACTGTTTTTT. Translated, it gives CASSPPGQGTATNEKLFF.

This clonotype was observed many times. The chain combines TRBV12-3 or TRBV12-4 with TRBJ2-3; no firm D call. The CDR3 is 14 residues long. Between the trimmed V and J ends, which lost 4 bases and 0 bases, there was a span of 8 bases. CDR3 residues: CASSYRSSTDTQYF. In DNA, the CDR3 is TGTGCCAGCAGTTACAGATCTAGCACAGATACGCAGTATTTT.